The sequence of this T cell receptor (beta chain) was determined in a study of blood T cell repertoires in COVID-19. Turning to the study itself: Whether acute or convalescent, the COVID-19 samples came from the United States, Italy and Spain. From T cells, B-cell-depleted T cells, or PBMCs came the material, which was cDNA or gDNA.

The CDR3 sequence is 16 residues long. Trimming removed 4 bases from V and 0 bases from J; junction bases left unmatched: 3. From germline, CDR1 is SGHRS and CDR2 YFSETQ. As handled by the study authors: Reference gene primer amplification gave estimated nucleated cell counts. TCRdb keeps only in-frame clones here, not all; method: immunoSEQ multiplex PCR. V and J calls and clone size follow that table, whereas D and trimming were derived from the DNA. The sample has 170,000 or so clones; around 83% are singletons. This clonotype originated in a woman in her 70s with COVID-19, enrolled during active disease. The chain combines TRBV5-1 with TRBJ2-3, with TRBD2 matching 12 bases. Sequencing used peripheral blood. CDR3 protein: CASSPGTSGSTDTQYF. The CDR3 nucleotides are TGCGCCAGCAGCCCCGGGACTAGCGGGAGCACAGATACGCAGTATTTT.